Here is one TCR beta chain with its context. Its specificity is not known. This CDR3 region has 13 residues. The germline gives CDR1 MNHEY, CDR2 SVGAGI. Deletions cut 2 bases from V and 11 bases from J, with 10 bases between. This record belongs to a study of shared clonotypes between healthy human individuals. Produced via immunoSEQ multiplex PCR; TCRdb's table is partial and in-frame only. Among around 1.9 million clones listed, around 95% were seen once. The study, taken as a whole, reports: The small donor group covered limited genetic and exposure diversity. Sampling included only blood; tissue repertoires likely differ. Generation probabilities of non-shared clonotypes were lower (relative to those shared by all four donors).

Terminally differentiated effector memory CD45RA+ cells were excluded from the naive CD8 cells, which were CD45RO-negative and positively selected for CCR7. Participating donors were healthy, HIV-negative adults free of recent acute infections or vaccinations. Sequencing was carried out using naive CD8+ T cells from PBMCs. The rearrangement joins TRBV6-5 to TRBJ1-6; D may be TRBD1 (5 bases). The receptor was derived from a man aged 18 to 29 in good health. Some clones in this sample may be carry-over from other donors' samples. CDR3 nucleotide sequence: TGTGCCAGCAGTTACGACAGATCGGCACCCCTCCACTTT. Translating gives CASSYDRSAPLHF.